Below are 32 T cell receptor beta chains sequenced from a single sample in a study of breast tumors, draining lymph nodes, adjacent tissues. TCRdb re-derived calls from the multiplex PCR reads in MiXCR, one entry per CDR3 protein. Among about 14,000 distinct CDR3 sequences listed, around 57% were seen once. The sequencing sample was made of tumor-adjacent breast tissue. The receptors here all came from a female donor with breast cancer. Some clones in this sample may be carry-over from other donors' samples.

This chain joins TRBV12-3 or TRBV12-4 and TRBJ2-1; D ambiguous. This CDR3 has 13 amino acids. Deletions cut 11 bases from V and 0 bases from J, with 11 bases between. CDR3: CASTENSYNEQFF. The CDR3 DNA is TGTGCCTCCACAGAGAACTCCTACAATGAGCAGTTCTTC.

J is TRBJ1-5 and V is TRBV2; D is possibly TRBD1 (5 bases). This CDR3 is 15 amino acids long. Germline CDR1 SNHLY, CDR2 FYNNEI. The V gene lost 6 bases and the J gene lost 3 bases, with 15 bases spanning the gap. The CDR3 DNA sequence: TGTGCCAGCAGGGGGACTTACGACCTCAATCAGCCCCAGCATTTT. Protein sequence: CASRGTYDLNQPQHF. Full variable domain (rest looked up from reference TRBV2 and TRBJ1-5): EPEVTQTPSHQVTQMGQEVILRCVPISNHLYFYWYRQILGQKVEFLVSFYNNEISEKSEIFDDQFSVERPDGSNFTLKIRSTKLEDSAMYFCASRGTYDLNQPQHFGDGTRLSIL.

The V call is TRBV2, the J call TRBJ1-2; the D is unclear. Germline CDR1 is SNHLY and CDR2 is FYNNEI. The CDR3 is made up of 11 amino acids. The V end was cut by 3 bases, the J end by 8 bases, with 7 bases between. CDR3 DNA: TGTGCCAGCAGTGAGGTAACGGGCTACACCTTC. Its translation is CASSEVTGYTF.

This clonotype was recorded a few times. J is TRBJ1-2 and V is TRBV6-5; 7 positions match TRBD1. This CDR3 has 15 amino acids. Germline V gene data show CDR1 as MNHEY and CDR2 as SVGAGI. With 5 bases clipped from V and 0 bases from J, the junction kept 6 bases outside the gene matches. The CDR3 region has the DNA TGTGCCAGCAGTCACCGAGGACAGGCTAACTATGGCTACACCTTC. Its translation is CASSHRGQANYGYTF.

The chain is built from TRBV20-1 and TRBJ2-7, with D possibly TRBD2 on 5 matching bases. The V gene lost 4 bases and the J gene lost 6 bases, with 19 bases spanning the gap. The germline gives CDR1 DFQATT, CDR2 SNEGSKA (reference sequence). The length of the CDR3 is 14 residues. The chain's CDR3 is CSAINLALASEQYF. For the CDR3, the DNA is TGCAGTGCTATAAACCTAGCATTGGCTTCCGAGCAGTACTTC.

The chain is built from TRBV11-2 and TRBJ2-7, with 11 positions matching TRBD2. CDR3 length equals 14 residues. V shed 5 bases, J shed 5 bases, and the junction held 5 bases outside the gene matches. Germline-derived CDR1 and CDR2 are SGHAT and FQNNGV. The CDR3 nucleotides read TGTGCCAGCAGCCCGGAGACTAGCGGGAACGAGCAGTACTTC. Amino acid sequence: CASSPETSGNEQYF.

V usage is TRBV20-1 and J usage is TRBJ2-7; no clear D gene. The CDR3 is 13 amino acids. Between the trimmed V and J ends, which lost 2 bases and 7 bases, there was a span of 15 bases. The germline gives CDR1 DFQATT, CDR2 SNEGSKA (reference sequence). As DNA, the CDR3 is TGCAGTGCTAGAATTTGGGGTGCAGGTGAGCAGTACTTC. Encoded protein: CSARIWGAGEQYF.

In its sample, this clonotype ranks as medium-sized. This chain joins TRBV7-9 and TRBJ2-7; TRBD2 matches at 11 bases. With 5 bases clipped from V and 3 bases from J, the junction kept 6 bases outside the gene matches. Germline loops: CDR1 SEHNR, CDR2 FQNEAQ (reference sequence). The CDR3 spans 15 residues. CDR3 residues: CASSLTGTSGYEQYF. For the CDR3, the DNA is TGTGCCAGCAGCCTTACCGGGACTAGCGGCTACGAGCAGTACTTC.

The chain recombines TRBV20-1 with TRBJ2-5; no firm D call. This CDR3 comprises 12 residues. In germline, CDR1 is DFQATT, CDR2 SNEGSKA (reference sequence). V was shortened by 4 bases and J by 7 bases, with 13 bases between the two germline ends. As DNA, the CDR3 is TGCAGTGCTAAAAAGGAAACGGGGACCCAGTACTTC. This codes for CSAKKETGTQYF.

This clonotype is medium-sized (0.01 to 0.1%) within its sample. V usage is TRBV9 and J usage is TRBJ1-6; TRBD1 matches 10 bases. The CDR3 covers 16 residues. Germline CDR1 and CDR2: SGDLS and YYNGEE. Germline trimming cut 3 bases from V and 7 bases from J; bases unmatched to any gene: 7. In DNA form, the CDR3 reads TGTGCCAGCAGCGGGGGACAGGGGTTAGAGAATTCACCCCTCCACTTT. Translation gives CASSGGQGLENSPLHF.

The rearrangement uses TRBV10-3 and TRBJ1-2; 8 bases match TRBD1. The CDR3 totals 12 residues. With V trimmed by 10 bases and J by 4 bases, 5 bases remained unmatched. CDR1 is ENHRY and CDR2 is SYGVKD in the germline V gene. The CDR3 coding sequence is TGTGCCACCGGACAGGGTCTCTATGGCTACACCTTC. Translation gives CATGQGLYGYTF.

In this sample, this clonotype turned up many times. The CDR3 reads CASNDAGDSPLHF. The CDR3 DNA sequence: TGTGCCAGCAACGACGCAGGGGATTCACCCCTCCACTTT. The chain carries TRBV6-2 or TRBV6-3 and TRBJ1-6; the D gene is possibly TRBD1 (6 bases). Germline V gives CDR1 MNHEY, CDR2 SVGEGT. Trimming stripped 7 bases from V and 8 bases from J, with 12 bases between. The CDR3 extends over 13 amino acids.

This clonotype occurred many times. The J gene is TRBJ1-5, the V gene TRBV20-1; TRBD1 agrees at 8 bases. Germline loops: CDR1 DFQATT, CDR2 SNEGSKA (reference sequence). The CDR3 has 14 residues. V shed 1 base, J shed 3 bases, and the junction held 2 bases outside the gene matches. The CDR3 nucleotides read TGCAGTGCTAGAGCAGGGGGCTACAATCAGCCCCAGCATTTT. Protein: CSARAGGYNQPQHF.

The CDR3 loop reads CASSESGYQPQHF. CDR3 DNA: TGTGCCAGCAGTGAAAGCGGATATCAGCCCCAGCATTTT. The chain carries TRBV2 and TRBJ1-5; D gene unclear. The V gene lost 2 bases and the J gene lost 5 bases, with 7 bases spanning the gap. There are 13 residues in the CDR3. Per the germline V gene, CDR1 is SNHLY and CDR2 is FYNNEI.

This clonotype counts as medium-sized. The chain has TRBV7-6 and TRBJ2-7, with D perhaps matching TRBD2 (7 bases). Germline CDR1 SGHVS, CDR2 FNYEAQ. This CDR3 is built from 14 residues. Trimming pared 2 bases from V and 5 bases from J, leaving 13 bases between. The CDR3 DNA reads TGTGCCAGCAGCTTAAGTGGGAGGGGGAACGAGCAGTACTTC. Encoded protein: CASSLSGRGNEQYF.

The rearrangement links TRBV12-3 or TRBV12-4 to TRBJ1-5; D gene uncertain. The ends were cut back, 6 bases at V and 6 bases at J, with 9 bases in the middle. CDR3 length equals 12 residues. The CDR3 bases are TGTGCCAGCAGCGCATATAGTCAGCCCCAGCATTTT. It translates to CASSAYSQPQHF.

The gene calls are TRBV29-1 and TRBJ1-3, with 7 bases lining up with TRBD1. Germline trimming cut 0 bases from V and 4 bases from J; bases unmatched to any gene: 6. This CDR3 has 15 amino acids. Germline CDR1 reads SQVTM; CDR2 reads ANQGSEA. CDR3 protein: CSVEDAGGGGNTIYF. The CDR3 nucleotides read TGCAGCGTTGAAGATGCAGGGGGAGGCGGAAACACCATATATTTT.

This chain joins TRBV20-1 and TRBJ1-2; 8 bases line up with TRBD1. From germline, CDR1 is DFQATT and CDR2 SNEGSKA (reference sequence). The CDR3 is 16 amino acids. With V trimmed by 3 bases and J by 7 bases, 16 bases remained unmatched. The CDR3 protein is CSARLGTGIGGGGYTF. CDR3 nucleotide sequence: TGCAGTGCTAGGTTAGGGACAGGAATTGGCGGGGGTGGCTACACCTTC.

In this sample, this clonotype turned up many times. The CDR3 reads CASSQTGVWSYGYTF. The CDR3 DNA follows: TGTGCCAGCAGCCAGACAGGGGTATGGTCCTATGGCTACACCTTC. The chain joins TRBV5-8 to TRBJ1-2; TRBD1 matches at 8 bases. With V trimmed by 4 bases and J by 4 bases, 9 bases remained unmatched. The CDR3 has 15 residues. The V gene's germline CDR1 is SGHTS and CDR2 YDEGEE.

V and J are TRBV11-2 and TRBJ2-1; 10 nucleotides align to TRBD2. CDR1 SGHAT and CDR2 FQNNGV come from the germline V gene. Germline trimming cut 5 bases from V and 4 bases from J; bases unmatched to any gene: 2. This CDR3 contains 14 residues. CDR3 coding DNA: TGTGCCAGCAGCGCTAGCGGGAGTTACAATGAGCAGTTCTTC. Protein sequence: CASSASGSYNEQFF.

This chain joins TRBV9 and TRBJ2-7; D is uncertain. Trimming stripped 4 bases from V and 5 bases from J, with 13 bases between. This CDR3 spans 13 amino acids. CDR1 is SGDLS and CDR2 is YYNGEE in the germline V gene. The CDR3 DNA follows: TGTGCCAGCAGCAGGGCAGGCGGAGACGAGCAGTACTTC. Translation gives CASSRAGGDEQYF.

This chain uses TRBV3-1 with TRBJ2-7; 14 bases match TRBD2. V shed 4 bases and J 1 base; nucleotides not matched to a gene: 3. The CDR3 contains 16 residues. Germline values: CDR1 LGHDT, CDR2 YNNKEL (reference sequence). The CDR3 DNA reads TGTGCCAGCAGCCTGGGGACTAGCGGGAGTTCCTACGAGCAGTACTTC. Translated: CASSLGTSGSSYEQYF.

J is TRBJ1-4 and V is TRBV19; D gene ambiguous. This CDR3 has 14 amino acids. Trimming left V 1 base short and J 8 bases short, with 11 bases between. Germline V gene data show CDR1 as LNHDA and CDR2 as SQIVND (reference sequence). CDR3 nucleotide sequence: TGTGCCAGTAGTATAGGAGGCAGTAGCGAAAAACTGTTTTTT. It specifies CASSIGGSSEKLFF.

By share of the sample, this clonotype is medium-sized. This sequence joins TRBV12-3 or TRBV12-4 and TRBJ2-7; 9 positions match TRBD2. J gave up 4 bases and V 6 bases, and 16 bases lay outside the gene matches. CDR3 length equals 17 residues. The CDR3 loop reads CASSSTLGREGWYEQYF. In DNA, the CDR3 is TGTGCCAGCAGCTCTACCCTGGGGCGGGAGGGGTGGTACGAGCAGTACTTC.

This rearrangement joins TRBV14 to TRBJ1-1; D is undetermined. This CDR3 is 15 amino acids long. Germline assignment: CDR1 SGHDN and CDR2 FVKESK. The V and J ends lost 0 bases and 4 bases respectively, with 12 bases between them. The CDR3 DNA sequence: TGTGCCAGCAGCCAAGATCTGGCGGTGTTCACTGAAGCTTTCTTT. Amino acid sequence: CASSQDLAVFTEAFF. Complete variable domain (other parts from reference TRBV14 and TRBJ1-1): EAGVTQFPSHSVIEKGQTVTLRCDPISGHDNLYWYRRVMGKEIKFLLHFVKESKQDESGMPNNRFLAERTGGTYSTLKVQPAELEDSGVYFCASSQDLAVFTEAFFGQGTRLTVV.

This clonotype was recorded a few times. This sequence joins TRBV11-2 and TRBJ2-3; D remains unclear. The CDR3 contains 14 residues. Trimming took 6 bases from V and 6 from J, leaving 16 bases between them. Germline V gene sequence: CDR1 SGHAT, CDR2 FQNNGV. This CDR3 is CASSPNQIGDTQYF. In DNA form, the CDR3 reads TGTGCCAGCAGTCCAAACCAAATAGGGGATACGCAGTATTTT.

The chain recombines TRBV7-9 with TRBJ2-7; 10 bases match TRBD2. This CDR3 has 17 residues. Germline CDR1 SEHNR, CDR2 FQNEAQ (reference sequence). The V segment lost 2 bases and the J segment 7 bases; nucleotides outside the gene matches: 14. The CDR3 loop is CASSLRWTAGGPGEQYF. CDR3 in DNA: TGTGCCAGCAGCTTAAGGTGGACAGCGGGAGGGCCAGGGGAGCAGTACTTC.

This chain joins TRBV29-1 and TRBJ2-7; possibly TRBD1 or TRBD2 for D (5 bases each). The CDR3 extends over 12 amino acids. V dropped 4 bases and J dropped 3 bases, with 10 bases sitting between them. Looked up from germline, CDR1 is SQVTM and CDR2 is ANQGSEA. CDR3: CSVGEGRYEQYF. The CDR3 region has the DNA TGCAGCGTTGGTGAGGGGCGCTACGAGCAGTACTTC.

This clonotype has at least ten counts. The gene calls are TRBV9 and TRBJ1-1; D gene uncertain. Germline V gene sequence: CDR1 SGDLS, CDR2 YYNGEE. The CDR3 runs to 18 residues. The V end lost 0 bases, the J end lost 3 bases, and 21 bases lay between the germline ends. The CDR3, as DNA: TGTGCCAGCAGCGTAGTCCCCCTCGAGAACGGACGAGACACTGAAGCTTTCTTT. It encodes CASSVVPLENGRDTEAFF.

This clonotype appeared a single time. V gene TRBV2 combines with J gene TRBJ1-4; D call uncertain. Per germline, CDR1 SNHLY and CDR2 FYNNEI. This CDR3 has 13 amino acids. The V end was cut by 6 bases, the J end by 0 bases, with 5 bases between. As DNA, the CDR3 is TGTGCCAGCAGCCGTGCAACTAATGAAAAACTGTTTTTT. This codes for CASSRATNEKLFF.

This clonotype was counted a single time. J is TRBJ1-6 and V is TRBV7-6; D remains unclear. The CDR3 runs 13 residues. Germline V gives CDR1 SGHVS, CDR2 FNYEAQ. With 2 bases removed from V and 9 bases from J, the gap between germline ends came to 8 bases. CDR3 coding DNA: TGTGCCAGCAGCTTACTAGGCTCTTCACCCCTCCACTTT. It specifies CASSLLGSSPLHF.

V usage is TRBV5-5 and J usage is TRBJ1-6; D is undetermined. CDR3 length equals 13 residues. The V gene lost 3 bases and the J gene lost 7 bases, with 8 bases spanning the gap. Germline V gene sequence: CDR1 SGHKS, CDR2 YYEKEE (reference sequence). The CDR3 DNA reads as TGTGCCAGCAGCTCGGGTATCAATTCACCCCTCCACTTT. Residues: CASSSGINSPLHF. The full variable domain, in which reference TRBV5-5 and TRBJ1-6 provide the parts outside the CDR3, is DAGVTQSPTHLIKTRGQQVTLRCSPISGHKSVSWYQQVLGQGPQFIFQYYEKEERGRGNFPDRFSARQFPNYSSELNVNALLLGDSALYLCASSSGINSPLHFGNGTRLTVT.